This entry features one T cell receptor beta chain sequence. The antigen is not known. The record originates from a study of blood T cells in healthy people across ages. Study-level findings and limits: With age, beta diversity per million T cells declined roughly linearly, significantly by 40.

Together with a sample-barcoded 5' primer, a J-beta primer mix was included in a second PCR lasting roughly 6 to 12 cycles. TCRdb re-called the 5' RACE reads through MiXCR, storing one row per CDR3 protein. Found here are more than 800,000 distinct CDR3 sequences, more than 40% of them singletons; the top ten hold approximately 17%. The CDR3 is 11 residues long. Germline V gene data show CDR1 as SQVTM and CDR2 as ANQGSEA. V was shortened by 3 bases and J by 9 bases, with 9 bases between the two germline ends. V gene TRBV29-1 combines with J gene TRBJ2-1; D not resolved. The TCR was taken from an older woman in good health. Specimen: blood. For the CDR3, the DNA is TGCAGCGTTGACTTAGTCAGTGAGCAGTTCTTC. Its protein product is CSVDLVSEQFF.